Listed below are T cell receptor beta chains from one sample, sequenced in a study of patients and donors after allogeneic stem cell transplantation. Via MiXCR, TCRdb re-called the RT-PCR reads, giving one row per CDR3 protein. The profile shows more than 850,000 distinct CDR3 sequences, over 15% of them singletons. The sample was blood, either unsorted or a sorted T cell fraction (not recorded which). The receptor set was obtained from a human donor who was either an allogeneic HSCT recipient or a stem cell or donor lymphocyte infusion donor (not recorded which). It is not recorded whose cells these are; they may come from a transplant donor. The CDR3 runs from the conserved cysteine through the conserved F or W. D genes are given only for firm matches. Clone size, where shown, is once, few, many, or a class for clones that have expanded.

v_gene	j_gene	d_gene	abundance	CDR3nt	CDR3aa
TRBV27	TRBJ1-2	TRBD1	few	TGTGCCAGCAGTCCCGATGACAGGGTAGGGGACTACACCTTC	CASSPDDRVGDYTF
TRBV30	TRBJ2-1	-	-	TGTGCCTGGAGTGACGCAGCCTACAATGAGCAGTTCTTC	CAWSDAAYNEQFF
TRBV7-9	TRBJ1-2	-	few	TGTGCCAGCAGCTTAGCGGACTCTAGGTCTGGCTACACCTTC	CASSLADSRSGYTF
TRBV28	TRBJ2-7	TRBD2	few	TGTGCCAGCAGTTATAGCGGGAGGACCCACGAGCAGTACTTC	CASSYSGRTHEQYF
TRBV29-1	TRBJ2-5	-	few	TGCAGCGTTCAGGCCGAAGGGGTAGAGACCCAGTACTTC	CSVQAEGVETQYF
TRBV7-3	TRBJ2-7	TRBD1	few	TGTGCCAGCACAGACAGGGGGGAGTACGAGCAGTACTTC	CASTDRGEYEQYF
TRBV11-3	TRBJ2-5	-	-	TGTGCCAGCAGCTTAGATAGGACAACCCAGTACTTC	CASSLDRTTQYF
TRBV20-1	TRBJ2-5	-	-	TGCAGTGCTAGAGATTTACAGCGGGGGCCAGGGGGAGAGACCCAGTACTTC	CSARDLQRGPGGETQYF
TRBV6-1	TRBJ2-2	-	-	TGTGCCAGCAGACAACAGGGAGGGTTCGACACCGGGGAGCTGTTTTTT	CASRQQGGFDTGELFF
TRBV20-1	TRBJ2-1	TRBD2	few	TGCAGTGCGACATCGACTAGCGGGAGGTATAATGAGCAGTTCTTC	CSATSTSGRYNEQFF
TRBV9	TRBJ1-6	-	-	TGTGCCAGCAGCGAGTCCAGTGGATCACCCCTCCACTTT	CASSESSGSPLHF
TRBV24-1	TRBJ2-5	TRBD1	-	TGTGCCACCAGTGATCCCCCTGGGACAGGGGGCGCCGAGACCCAGTACTTC	CATSDPPGTGGAETQYF
TRBV7-9	TRBJ1-2	TRBD1	few	TGTGCCAGCAGCCCCGAACCAGGGGGCGGAGGCTACACCTTC	CASSPEPGGGGYTF
TRBV25-1	TRBJ2-7	-	few	TGTGCCAGCAAAGGACAGATTCTCTACGAGCAGTACTTC	CASKGQILYEQYF
TRBV20-1	TRBJ1-2	-	few	TGCAGTGCTAGGGGGCGCGCAGGTTCGAGTGGCTACACCTTC	CSARGRAGSSGYTF
TRBV5-1	TRBJ2-3	-	-	TGCGCCAGCGGCTCTGCTAGGACAGATACGCAGTATTTT	CASGSARTDTQYF
TRBV29-1	TRBJ1-2	TRBD1	few	TGCAGCGTTGCTGGTAGACAGGGCTATGGCTACACCTTC	CSVAGRQGYGYTF
TRBV12-3/TRBV12-4	TRBJ2-1	-	few	TGTGCCAGCACCTTAGCGGAATCCTACAATGAGCAGTTCTTC	CASTLAESYNEQFF
TRBV12-3/TRBV12-4	TRBJ2-7	-	many	TGTGCCAGCAGTCCAGGGGCCTACGAGCAGTACTTC	CASSPGAYEQYF
TRBV7-3	TRBJ2-2	-	few	TGTGCCAGCAGCTTCACAAAAGGCGGGGAGCTGTTTTTT	CASSFTKGGELFF
TRBV4-2	TRBJ2-5	-	-	TGTGCCAGCAGCCACGTCTCCACTCAAGAGACCCAGTACTTC	CASSHVSTQETQYF
TRBV20-1	TRBJ2-1	TRBD2	many	TGCAGTGCTAGTGGGACTAGCGGAGCTAACTACAATGAGCAGTTCTTC	CSASGTSGANYNEQFF
TRBV11-3	TRBJ1-2	TRBD1	few	TGTGCCAGCAGCTTAGCCAGGGGACAGGGGGCTGCTGGCTACACCTTC	CASSLARGQGAAGYTF
TRBV20-1	TRBJ2-7	-	-	TGCAGTGCTACGGACCGCGCTAACTTCTACGAGCAGTACTTC	CSATDRANFYEQYF
TRBV24-1	TRBJ1-1	TRBD1	few	TGTGCCACCGAAAGCGGGGACAGCGAAGTTATGAACACTGAAGCTTTCTTT	CATESGDSEVMNTEAFF
TRBV30	TRBJ2-7	-	-	TGTGCCTGGAGTAGACGGACCTACGAGCAGTACTTC	CAWSRRTYEQYF
TRBV3-1	TRBJ2-3	-	few	TGTGCCAGCAGCCCCGTGGATCCTATTTTCACAGATACGCAGTATTTT	CASSPVDPIFTDTQYF
TRBV7-8	TRBJ1-1	-	few	TGTGCCAGCAGCTTAGTAGCCGGGCTTGGGGGGGACGATGCTGAAGCTTTCTTT	CASSLVAGLGGDDAEAFF
TRBV11-2	TRBJ1-2	-	few	TGTGCCAGCAGCTTCGGCAGTCTGAGCCTCCCTCGAGGCTACACCTTC	CASSFGSLSLPRGYTF
TRBV7-3	TRBJ1-1	-	-	TGTGCCAGCAGCGCACAGGTGGACACTGAAGCTTTCTTT	CASSAQVDTEAFF
TRBV27	TRBJ1-6	-	few	TGTGCCAGCAGTTTAACGGCAGGGGAATATAATTCACCCCTCCACTTT	CASSLTAGEYNSPLHF
TRBV29-1	TRBJ2-6	-	few	TGCAGCGTTGAATTTTTGGGCAGGAGATCGGGGGCCAACGTCCTGACTTTC	CSVEFLGRRSGANVLTF
TRBV3-1	TRBJ2-5	-	-	TGTGCCAGCAGCCAAGACAACGTCCCCGCGGGGGAGACCCAGTACTTC	CASSQDNVPAGETQYF
TRBV6-5	TRBJ2-7	-	-	TGTGCCAGCAGTTACGGGGGTAGCCGGACCTACGAGCAGTACTTC	CASSYGGSRTYEQYF
TRBV19	TRBJ1-2	-	-	TGTGCCAGTAGTGGTACAGGCATCCACAGCGGCTACACCTTC	CASSGTGIHSGYTF
TRBV6-5	TRBJ1-5	TRBD1	few	TGTGCCAGCAGTTCTCAAACCGGGACAGGTTATAGCAATCAGCCCCAGCATTTT	CASSSQTGTGYSNQPQHF
TRBV20-1	TRBJ1-5	-	few	TGCAGTGCCCCTGGTAAGGCGAGCAATCAGCCCCAGCATTTT	CSAPGKASNQPQHF
TRBV9	TRBJ2-3	TRBD1	-	TGTGCCAGCAGCGGGACAGGGTTCCGCGCAGATACGCAGTATTTT	CASSGTGFRADTQYF
TRBV5-1	TRBJ1-1	-	many	TGTGCCAGCAGCTTAGCGGTGAACACTGAAGCTTTCTTT	CASSLAVNTEAFF
TRBV12-3/TRBV12-4	TRBJ2-7	TRBD1	many	TGTGCCAGCAGTTTCGCAACAGGGGCCCTCTCCTACGAGCAGTACTTC	CASSFATGALSYEQYF
TRBV18	TRBJ2-7	TRBD1	-	TGTGCCAGCTCACCACTAGGGACAGGGTTCGGCGAGCAGTACTTC	CASSPLGTGFGEQYF
TRBV7-9	TRBJ1-4	-	-	TGTGCCAGCAGAGGCCGGGGTCGGCCTAATGAAAAACTGTTTTTT	CASRGRGRPNEKLFF
TRBV29-1	TRBJ1-4	-	-	TGCAGCGTTGGCCAGAATGAAAAACTGTTTTTT	CSVGQNEKLFF
TRBV3-1	TRBJ2-4	-	-	TGTGCCAGCAGCAGCCAGGCAAGGGGGAACATTCAGTACTTC	CASSSQARGNIQYF
TRBV12-3/TRBV12-4	TRBJ2-1	TRBD1	-	TGTGCCAGCAGTTTCGGGACAGGGGGCTGGGATGAGCAGTTCTTC	CASSFGTGGWDEQFF
TRBV30	TRBJ2-5	-	few	TGTGCCGGGGGGTCGGTACTCCAAGAGACCCAGTACTTC	CAGGSVLQETQYF